This TCR beta chain was found in a study of blood T cells in healthy people across ages. A sample-barcoded 5' primer and a J-beta primer mix were used in a second PCR of about 7 to 12 cycles. TCRdb used MiXCR to reprocess the 5' RACE reads, holding one entry per CDR3 protein. Of roughly 2 million distinct CDR3 sequences in the sample, roughly 52% are singletons; the top ten hold about 2.1%. There are 11 residues in the CDR3. Trimming took 8 bases from V and 10 from J; bases not matched to a gene: 2. Germline lookup yields CDR1 MGHDK and CDR2 SYGVNS. This TCR was sampled from a woman in her thirties or forties in good health. The chain combines TRBV25-1 with TRBJ2-1, with 10 bases lining up with TRBD1. The material sequenced was blood. The CDR3 nucleotides read TGTGCCAGCGGGGACAGGGGCGAGCAGTTCTTC. Translated: CASGDRGEQFF.